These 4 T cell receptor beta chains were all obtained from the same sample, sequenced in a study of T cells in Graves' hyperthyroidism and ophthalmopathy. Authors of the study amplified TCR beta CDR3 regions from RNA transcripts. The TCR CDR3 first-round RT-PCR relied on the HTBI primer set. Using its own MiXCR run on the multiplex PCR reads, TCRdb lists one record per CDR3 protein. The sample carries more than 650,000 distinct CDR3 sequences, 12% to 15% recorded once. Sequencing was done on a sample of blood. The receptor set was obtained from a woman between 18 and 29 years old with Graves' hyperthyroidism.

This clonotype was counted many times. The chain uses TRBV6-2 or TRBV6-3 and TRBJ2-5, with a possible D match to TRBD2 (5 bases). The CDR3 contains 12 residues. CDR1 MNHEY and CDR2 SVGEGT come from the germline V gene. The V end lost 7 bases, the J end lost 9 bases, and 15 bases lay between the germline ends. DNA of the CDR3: TGTGCCAGCATCGAGCGGCTCGGGGCCCAGTACTTC. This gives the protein CASIERLGAQYF.

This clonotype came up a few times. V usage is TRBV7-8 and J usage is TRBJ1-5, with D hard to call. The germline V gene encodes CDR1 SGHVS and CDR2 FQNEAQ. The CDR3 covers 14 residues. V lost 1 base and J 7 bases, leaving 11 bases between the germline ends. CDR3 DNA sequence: TGTGCCAGCAGCTTAGGGAAGCATGGGCAGCCCCAGCATTTT. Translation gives CASSLGKHGQPQHF.

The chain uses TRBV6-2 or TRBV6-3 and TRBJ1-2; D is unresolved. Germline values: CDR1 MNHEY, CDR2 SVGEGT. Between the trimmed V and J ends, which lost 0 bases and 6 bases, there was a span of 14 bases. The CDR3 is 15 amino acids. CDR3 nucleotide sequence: TGTGCCAGCAGTTACTCGGGCAGGAGGTCCAATGGCTACACCTTC. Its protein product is CASSYSGRRSNGYTF.

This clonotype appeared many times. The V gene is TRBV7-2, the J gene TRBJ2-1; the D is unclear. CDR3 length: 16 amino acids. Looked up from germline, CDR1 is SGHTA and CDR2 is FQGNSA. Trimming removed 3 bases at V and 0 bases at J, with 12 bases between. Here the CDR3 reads CASSFKTALSYNEQFF. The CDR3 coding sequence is TGTGCCAGCAGCTTCAAGACCGCCCTCTCCTACAATGAGCAGTTCTTC.